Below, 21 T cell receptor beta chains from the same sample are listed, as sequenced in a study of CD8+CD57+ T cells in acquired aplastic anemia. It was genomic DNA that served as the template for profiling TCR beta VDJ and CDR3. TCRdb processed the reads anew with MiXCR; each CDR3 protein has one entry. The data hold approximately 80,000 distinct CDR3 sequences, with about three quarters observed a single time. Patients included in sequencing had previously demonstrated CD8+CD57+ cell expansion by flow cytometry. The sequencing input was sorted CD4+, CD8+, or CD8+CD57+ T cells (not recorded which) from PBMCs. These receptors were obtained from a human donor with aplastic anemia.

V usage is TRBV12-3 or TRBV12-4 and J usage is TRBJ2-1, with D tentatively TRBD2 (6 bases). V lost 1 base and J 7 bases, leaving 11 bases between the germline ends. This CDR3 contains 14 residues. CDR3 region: CASSLVGSGNEQFF. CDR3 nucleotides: TGTGCCAGCAGTTTAGTTGGGAGCGGGAATGAGCAGTTCTTC.

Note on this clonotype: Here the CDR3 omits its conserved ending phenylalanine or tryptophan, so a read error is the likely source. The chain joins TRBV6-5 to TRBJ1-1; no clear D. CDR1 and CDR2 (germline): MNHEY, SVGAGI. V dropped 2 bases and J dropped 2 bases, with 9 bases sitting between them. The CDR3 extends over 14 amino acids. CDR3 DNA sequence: TGTGCCAGCAGTTACCGTGATGCAAACACTGAAGCTTTCCTT. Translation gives CASSYRDANTEAFL.

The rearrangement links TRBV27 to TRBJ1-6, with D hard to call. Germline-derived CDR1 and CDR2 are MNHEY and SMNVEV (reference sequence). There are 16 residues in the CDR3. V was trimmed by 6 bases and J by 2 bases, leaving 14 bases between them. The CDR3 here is CASSSASGTYNSPLHF. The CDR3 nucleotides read TGTGCCAGCAGCTCAGCGTCGGGCACCTATAATTCACCCCTCCACTTT.

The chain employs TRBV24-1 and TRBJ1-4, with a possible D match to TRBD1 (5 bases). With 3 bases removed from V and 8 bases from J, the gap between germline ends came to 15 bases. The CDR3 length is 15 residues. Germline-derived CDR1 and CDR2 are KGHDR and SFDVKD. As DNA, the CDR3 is TGTGCCACCAGTGATGGGGCAGGGATGGAGGAAAAACTGTTTTTT. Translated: CATSDGAGMEEKLFF.

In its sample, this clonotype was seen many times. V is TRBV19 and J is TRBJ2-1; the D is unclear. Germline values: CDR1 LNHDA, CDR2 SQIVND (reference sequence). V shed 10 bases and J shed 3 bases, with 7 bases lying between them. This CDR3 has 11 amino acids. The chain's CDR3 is CATSYYNEQFF. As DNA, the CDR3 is TGTGCCACCTCGTACTACAATGAGCAGTTCTTC.

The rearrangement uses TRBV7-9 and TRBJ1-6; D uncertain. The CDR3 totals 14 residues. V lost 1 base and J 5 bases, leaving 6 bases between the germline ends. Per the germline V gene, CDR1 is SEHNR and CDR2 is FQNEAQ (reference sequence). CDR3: CASSLGQNNSPLHF. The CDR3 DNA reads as TGTGCCAGCAGCTTAGGCCAGAATAATTCACCCCTCCACTTT.

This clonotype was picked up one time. The CDR3 sequence: CATSPPTDSYGYTF. The CDR3 nucleotides read TGTGCCACCAGTCCTCCGACAGACAGCTATGGCTACACCTTC. The V gene is TRBV24-1, the J gene TRBJ1-2, with D perhaps TRBD1 (5 bases). Germline V CDR1 and CDR2: KGHDR, SFDVKD. The V end was cut by 6 bases, the J end by 4 bases, with 14 bases between. This CDR3 contains 14 residues.

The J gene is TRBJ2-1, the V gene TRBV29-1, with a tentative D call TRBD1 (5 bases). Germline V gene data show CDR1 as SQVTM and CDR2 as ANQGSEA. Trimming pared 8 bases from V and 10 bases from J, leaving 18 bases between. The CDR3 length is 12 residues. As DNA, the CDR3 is TGCAGCTTTAAAGGGGTGACTGGGGAGCAGTTCTTC. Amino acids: CSFKGVTGEQFF.

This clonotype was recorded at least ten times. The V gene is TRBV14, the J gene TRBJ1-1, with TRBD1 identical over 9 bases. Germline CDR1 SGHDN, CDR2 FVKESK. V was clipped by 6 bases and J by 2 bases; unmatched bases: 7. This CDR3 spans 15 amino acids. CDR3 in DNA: TGTGCCAGCAGTGAACAGGGGGCGGTAAACACTGAAGCTTTCTTT. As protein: CASSEQGAVNTEAFF.

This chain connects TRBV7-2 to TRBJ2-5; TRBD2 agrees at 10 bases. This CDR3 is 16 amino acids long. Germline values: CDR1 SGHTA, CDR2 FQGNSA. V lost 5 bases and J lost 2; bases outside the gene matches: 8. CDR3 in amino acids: CASSPTSGKTQETQYF. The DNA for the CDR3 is TGTGCCAGCAGCCCTACTAGCGGGAAAACTCAAGAGACCCAGTACTTC.

The CDR3 coding sequence is TGTGCCACCAGCAGTGGCAGGGGGCGTGAAAAACTGTTTTTT. It specifies CATSSGRGREKLFF. This chain uses TRBV15 with TRBJ1-4; 8 bases are shared with TRBD1. CDR1 and CDR2 from the germline V gene are LNHNV and YYDKDF (reference sequence). The CDR3 sequence is 14 residues long. The V gene end was trimmed by 3 bases and the J gene end by 7 bases; junction bases not matched to a gene: 4.

This CDR3 is CSARGQAGGNEQYF. In DNA form, the CDR3 reads TGCAGTGCTAGAGGTCAAGCGGGAGGTAACGAGCAGTACTTC. The chain joins TRBV20-1 to TRBJ2-7, with 9 bases lining up with TRBD2. Trimming at V came to 1 base and at J to 5 bases, leaving 6 bases not matched to a gene. Germline V gene sequence: CDR1 DFQATT, CDR2 SNEGSKA (reference sequence). The CDR3 extends over 14 amino acids.

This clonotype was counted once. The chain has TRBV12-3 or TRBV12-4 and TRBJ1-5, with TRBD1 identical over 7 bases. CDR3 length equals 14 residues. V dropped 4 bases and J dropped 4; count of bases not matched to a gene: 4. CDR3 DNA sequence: TGTGCCAGCAGTTCGGGACAGCGAAATCAGCCCCAGCATTTT. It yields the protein CASSSGQRNQPQHF.

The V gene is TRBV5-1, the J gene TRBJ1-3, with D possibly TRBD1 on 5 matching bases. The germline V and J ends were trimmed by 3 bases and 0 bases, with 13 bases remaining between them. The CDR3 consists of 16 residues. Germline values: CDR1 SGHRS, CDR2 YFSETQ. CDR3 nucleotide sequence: TGCGCCAGCAGCTCGACGGGGGGTCCCTCTGGAAACACCATATATTTT. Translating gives CASSSTGGPSGNTIYF.

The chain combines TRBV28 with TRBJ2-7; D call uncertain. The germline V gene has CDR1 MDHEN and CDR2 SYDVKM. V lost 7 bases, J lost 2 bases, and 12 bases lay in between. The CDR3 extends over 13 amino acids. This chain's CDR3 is CASIRVGPYEQYF. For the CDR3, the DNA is TGTGCCAGCATCAGAGTAGGGCCCTACGAGCAGTACTTC.

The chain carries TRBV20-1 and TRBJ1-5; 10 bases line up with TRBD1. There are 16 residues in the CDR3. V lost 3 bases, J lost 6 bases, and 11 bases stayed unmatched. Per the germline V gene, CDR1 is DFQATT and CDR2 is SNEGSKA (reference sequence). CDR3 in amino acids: CSASGDRGGWSQPQHF. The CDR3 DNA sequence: TGCAGTGCTAGCGGGGACAGGGGAGGATGGAGTCAGCCCCAGCATTTT.

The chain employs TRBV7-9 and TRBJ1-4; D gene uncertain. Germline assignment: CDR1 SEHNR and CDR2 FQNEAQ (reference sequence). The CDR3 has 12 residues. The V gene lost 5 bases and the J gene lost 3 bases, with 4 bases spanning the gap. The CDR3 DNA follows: TGTGCCAGCAGCACCTCTAATGAAAAACTGTTTTTT. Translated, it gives CASSTSNEKLFF. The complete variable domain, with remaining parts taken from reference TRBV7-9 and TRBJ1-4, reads DTGVSQNPRHKITKRGQNVTFRCDPISEHNRLYWYRQTLGQGPEFLTYFQNEAQLEKSRLLSDRFSAERPKGSFSTLEIQRTEQGDSAMYLCASSTSNEKLFFGSGTQLSVL.

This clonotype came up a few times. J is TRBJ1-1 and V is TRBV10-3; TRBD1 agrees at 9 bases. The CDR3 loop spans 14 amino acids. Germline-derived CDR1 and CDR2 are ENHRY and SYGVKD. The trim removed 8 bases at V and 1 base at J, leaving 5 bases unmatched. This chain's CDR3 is CAIAKGQGNTEAFF. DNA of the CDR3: TGTGCCATCGCCAAGGGACAGGGGAACACTGAAGCTTTCTTT.

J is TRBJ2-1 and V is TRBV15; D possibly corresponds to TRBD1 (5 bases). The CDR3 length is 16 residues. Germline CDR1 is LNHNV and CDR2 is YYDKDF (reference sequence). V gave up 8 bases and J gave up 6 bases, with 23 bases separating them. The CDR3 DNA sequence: TGTGCCACCTCGGATGGAAGACAGATGACGGGCAATGAGCAGTTCTTC. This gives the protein CATSDGRQMTGNEQFF.

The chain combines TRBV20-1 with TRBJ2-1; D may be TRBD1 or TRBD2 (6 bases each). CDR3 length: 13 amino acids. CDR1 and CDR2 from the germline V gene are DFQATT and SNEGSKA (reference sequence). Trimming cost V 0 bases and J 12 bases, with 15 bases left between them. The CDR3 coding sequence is TGCAGTGCTAGAGAAGTCGGGGGCGCTCCGCAGTTCTTC. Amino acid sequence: CSAREVGGAPQFF.

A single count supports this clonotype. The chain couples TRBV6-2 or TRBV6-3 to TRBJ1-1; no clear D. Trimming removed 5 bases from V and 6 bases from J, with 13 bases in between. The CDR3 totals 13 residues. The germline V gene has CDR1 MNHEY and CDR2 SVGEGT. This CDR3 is CASSHGLNPEAFF. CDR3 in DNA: TGTGCCAGCAGTCACGGACTTAATCCTGAAGCTTTCTTT.